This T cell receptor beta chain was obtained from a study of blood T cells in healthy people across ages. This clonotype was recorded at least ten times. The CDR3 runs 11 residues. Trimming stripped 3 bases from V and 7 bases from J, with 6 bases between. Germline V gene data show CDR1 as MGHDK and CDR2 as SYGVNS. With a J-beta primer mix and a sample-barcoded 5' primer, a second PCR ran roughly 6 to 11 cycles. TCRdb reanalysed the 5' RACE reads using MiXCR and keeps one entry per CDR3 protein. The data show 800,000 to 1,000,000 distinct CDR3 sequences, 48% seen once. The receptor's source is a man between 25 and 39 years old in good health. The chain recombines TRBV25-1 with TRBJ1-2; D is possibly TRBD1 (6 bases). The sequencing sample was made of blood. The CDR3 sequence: CASSDRGGYTF. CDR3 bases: TGTGCCAGCAGTGACAGGGGTGGCTACACCTTC.